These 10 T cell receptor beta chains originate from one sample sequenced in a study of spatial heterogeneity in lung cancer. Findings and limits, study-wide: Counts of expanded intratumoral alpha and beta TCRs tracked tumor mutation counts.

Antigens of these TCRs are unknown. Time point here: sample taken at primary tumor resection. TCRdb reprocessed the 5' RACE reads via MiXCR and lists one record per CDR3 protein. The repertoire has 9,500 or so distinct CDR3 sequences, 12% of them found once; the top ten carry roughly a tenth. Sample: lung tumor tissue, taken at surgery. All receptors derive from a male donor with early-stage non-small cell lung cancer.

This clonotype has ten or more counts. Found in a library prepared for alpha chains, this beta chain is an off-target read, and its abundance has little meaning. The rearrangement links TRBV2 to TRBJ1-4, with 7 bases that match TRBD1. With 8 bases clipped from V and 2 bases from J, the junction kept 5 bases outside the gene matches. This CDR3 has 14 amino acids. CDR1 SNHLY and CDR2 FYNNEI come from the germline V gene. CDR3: CASFRDSTNEKLFF. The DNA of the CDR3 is TGTGCCAGCTTCCGGGACAGCACTAATGAAAAACTGTTTTTT.

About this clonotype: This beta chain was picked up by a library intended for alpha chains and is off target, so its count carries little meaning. The CDR3 sequence: CSVDGRETQYF. CDR3 nucleotide sequence: TGCAGCGTTGATGGGAGAGAGACCCAGTACTTC. The chain employs TRBV29-1 and TRBJ2-5; possible D gene TRBD2, 5 bases. This CDR3 is built from 11 residues. CDR1 and CDR2 from the germline V gene are SQVTM and ANQGSEA. The V end lost 3 bases, the J end lost 4 bases, and 6 bases lay between the germline ends.

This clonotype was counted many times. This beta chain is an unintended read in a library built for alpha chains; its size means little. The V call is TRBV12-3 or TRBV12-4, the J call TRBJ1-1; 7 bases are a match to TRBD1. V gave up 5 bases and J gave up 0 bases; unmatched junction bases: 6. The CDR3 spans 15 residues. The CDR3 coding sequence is TGTGCCAGCAGTCCCTGGGACAGAATGAACACTGAAGCTTTCTTT. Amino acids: CASSPWDRMNTEAFF.

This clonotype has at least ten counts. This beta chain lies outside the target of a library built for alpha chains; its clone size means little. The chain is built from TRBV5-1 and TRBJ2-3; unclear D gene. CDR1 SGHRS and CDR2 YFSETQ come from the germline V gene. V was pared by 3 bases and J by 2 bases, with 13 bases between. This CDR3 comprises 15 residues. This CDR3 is CASSSQRSYTDTQYF. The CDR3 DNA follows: TGCGCCAGCAGCTCGCAAAGGTCTTACACAGATACGCAGTATTTT.

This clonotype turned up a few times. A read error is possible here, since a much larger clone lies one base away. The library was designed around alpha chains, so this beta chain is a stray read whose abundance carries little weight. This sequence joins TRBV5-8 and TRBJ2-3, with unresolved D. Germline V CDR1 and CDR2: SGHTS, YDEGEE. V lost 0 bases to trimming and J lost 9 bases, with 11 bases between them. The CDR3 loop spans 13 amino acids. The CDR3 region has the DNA TGTGCCAGCAGCTTGGCGCAGGCCGACACGCAGTATTTT. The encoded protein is CASSLAQADTQYF.

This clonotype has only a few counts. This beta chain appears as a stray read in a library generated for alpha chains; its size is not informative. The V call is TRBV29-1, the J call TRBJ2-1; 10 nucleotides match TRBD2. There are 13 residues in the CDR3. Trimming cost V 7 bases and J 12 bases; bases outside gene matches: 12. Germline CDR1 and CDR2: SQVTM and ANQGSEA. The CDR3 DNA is TGCAGCGGAAGGTCTAGCGGGAGCTCATTGCAGTTCTTC. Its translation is CSGRSSGSSLQFF.

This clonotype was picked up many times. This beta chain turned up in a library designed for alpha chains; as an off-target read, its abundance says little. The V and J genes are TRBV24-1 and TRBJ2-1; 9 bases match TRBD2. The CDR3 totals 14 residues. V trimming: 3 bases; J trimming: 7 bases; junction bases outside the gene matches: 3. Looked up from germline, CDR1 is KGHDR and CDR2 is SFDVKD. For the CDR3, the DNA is TGTGCCACCAGTGATCGCAGCGGGGGGAATGAGCAGTTCTTC. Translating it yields CATSDRSGGNEQFF.

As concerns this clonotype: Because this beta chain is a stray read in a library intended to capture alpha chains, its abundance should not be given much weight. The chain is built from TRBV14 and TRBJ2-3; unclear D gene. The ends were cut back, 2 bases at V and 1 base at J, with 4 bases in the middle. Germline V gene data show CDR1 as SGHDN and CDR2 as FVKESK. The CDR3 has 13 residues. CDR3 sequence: CASSQPGTDTQYF. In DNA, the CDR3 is TGTGCCAGCAGCCAACCGGGCACAGATACGCAGTATTTT.

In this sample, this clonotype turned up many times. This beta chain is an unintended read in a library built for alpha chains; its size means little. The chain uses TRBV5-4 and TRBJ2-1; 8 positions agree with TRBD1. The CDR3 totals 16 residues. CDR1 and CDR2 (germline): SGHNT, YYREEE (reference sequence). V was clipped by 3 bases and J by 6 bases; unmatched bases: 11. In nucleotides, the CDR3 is TGTGCCAGCAGCTCATCTACAGGGGGATTTTCCAATGAGCAGTTCTTC. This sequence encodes CASSSSTGGFSNEQFF. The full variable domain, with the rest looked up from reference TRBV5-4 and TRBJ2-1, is ETGVTQSPTHLIKTRGQQVTLRCSSQSGHNTVSWYQQALGQGPQFIFQYYREEENGRGNFPPRFSGLQFPNYSSELNVNALELDDSALYLCASSSSTGGFSNEQFFGPGTRLTVL.

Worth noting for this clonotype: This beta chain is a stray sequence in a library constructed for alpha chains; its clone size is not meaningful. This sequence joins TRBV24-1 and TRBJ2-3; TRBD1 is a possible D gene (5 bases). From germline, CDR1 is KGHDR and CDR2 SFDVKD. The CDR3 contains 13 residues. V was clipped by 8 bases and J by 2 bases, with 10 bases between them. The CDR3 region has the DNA TGTGCCACCATCGACAGTGCCACAGATACGCAGTATTTT. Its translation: CATIDSATDTQYF.